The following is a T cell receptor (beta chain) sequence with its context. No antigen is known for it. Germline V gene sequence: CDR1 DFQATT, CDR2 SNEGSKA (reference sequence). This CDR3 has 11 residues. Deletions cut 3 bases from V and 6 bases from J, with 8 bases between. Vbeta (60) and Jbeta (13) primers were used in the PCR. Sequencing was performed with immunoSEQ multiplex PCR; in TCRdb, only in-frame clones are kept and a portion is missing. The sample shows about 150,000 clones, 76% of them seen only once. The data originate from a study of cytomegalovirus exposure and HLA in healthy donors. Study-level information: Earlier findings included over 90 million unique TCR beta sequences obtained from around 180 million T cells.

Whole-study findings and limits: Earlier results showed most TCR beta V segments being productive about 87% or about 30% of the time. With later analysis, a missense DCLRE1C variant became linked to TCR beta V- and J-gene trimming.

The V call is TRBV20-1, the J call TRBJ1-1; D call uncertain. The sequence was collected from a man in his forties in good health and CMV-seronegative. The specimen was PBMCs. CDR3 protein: CSARVGPEAFF. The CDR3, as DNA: TGCAGTGCTAGGGTTGGCCCTGAAGCTTTCTTT.